A selection of T cell receptor beta chains follows, all from one sample in a study of beta chain features in type 1 diabetes. Sequencing was performed with immunoSEQ multiplex PCR; in TCRdb, only in-frame clones are kept and a portion is missing. Altogether 640,000 or so clones are present, more than 13% being singletons, with the ten largest covering nearly 0.04%. Sequenced sample: naive CD4+ T cells from blood. These receptors came from a man aged 18-30 years with type 1 diabetes. CDR3s include the opening cysteine and the closing phenylalanine or tryptophan. The D gene is left open where the match is weak. Clone sizes are given selectively: once, few, many, or a class where the clone is expanded.

abundance	len	j_gene	d_gene	v_gene	CDR3nt	CDR3aa
few	14	TRBJ2-7	-	TRBV5-1	TGCGCCAGCAGCTTGGTGTCAGGGGCATACGAGCAGTACTTC	CASSLVSGAYEQYF
-	15	TRBJ2-3	-	TRBV7-9	TGTGCCAGCAGCACCGGGGCGTCTAGCACAGATACGCAGTATTTT	CASSTGASSTDTQYF
few	14	TRBJ2-1	-	TRBV5-1	TGCGCCAGCAGCTTGGAAACGGGGCGGCATGAGCAGTTCTTC	CASSLETGRHEQFF
-	18	TRBJ1-1	TRBD1	TRBV11-2	TGTGCCAGCAGCTACCTTCCCGGGACAGGGGGAAGTGGCGGTGAAGCTTTCTTT	CASSYLPGTGGSGGEAFF
-	15	TRBJ2-1	-	TRBV7-2	TGTGCCAGCAGCTTAGGATTTATCTCCTACAATGAGCAGTTCTTC	CASSLGFISYNEQFF
few	16	TRBJ2-3	-	TRBV18	TGTGCCAGCTCACCACCCATGACCCTGGGCACAGATACGCAGTATTTT	CASSPPMTLGTDTQYF
many	11	TRBJ1-1	-	TRBV28	TGTGCCAGCGGCCTCCCCTCTGAAGCTTTCTTT	CASGLPSEAFF
-	11	TRBJ1-6	-	TRBV30	TGTGCCTGGACAACCCAGGGTCCCCTCCACTTT	CAWTTQGPLHF
-	14	TRBJ2-1	-	TRBV9	TGTGCCAGCAGCGTTGGTACAGCATACAATGAGCAGTTCTTC	CASSVGTAYNEQFF
-	13	TRBJ1-1	-	TRBV13	TGTGCCAGCAGCCGGACGGACCAAAGTAAAGCTTTCTTT	CASSRTDQSKAFF
-	13	TRBJ1-1	-	TRBV5-4	TGTGCCAGCAGCTGGAGTGGGAACACTGAAGCTTTCTTT	CASSWSGNTEAFF
few	12	TRBJ1-2	TRBD1	TRBV5-4	TGTGCCACCGCGGCAGGGGGCTATGGCTACACCTTC	CATAAGGYGYTF
-	13	TRBJ2-3	-	TRBV18	TGTGCCAGCTCACCCACTAGCACAGATACGCAGTATTTT	CASSPTSTDTQYF
few	19	TRBJ2-3	-	TRBV4-1	TGCGCCAGCAGCCAAGTCCTCCCTCGTAGTCGCCCTAGCACAGATACGCAGTATTTT	CASSQVLPRSRPSTDTQYF
few	16	TRBJ2-2	TRBD2	TRBV5-4	TGTGCCAGCAGCTTGGCCCTAGCGGGAGGGACCGGGGAGCTGTTTTTT	CASSLALAGGTGELFF
-	15	TRBJ2-2	-	TRBV7-9	TGTGCCAGCAGCGAAGGACCGGCAGTGACCGGGGAGCTGTTTTTT	CASSEGPAVTGELFF
-	15	TRBJ1-1	-	TRBV29-1	TGCAGCGTTGGGGGGGCGAATTTAGTTGGCACTGAAGCTTTCTTT	CSVGGANLVGTEAFF
-	14	TRBJ2-5	-	TRBV2	TGTGCCAGCAGTGGCGCGACGGGACAAGAGACCCAGTACTTC	CASSGATGQETQYF
few	15	TRBJ1-5	TRBD1	TRBV5-1	TGCGCCAGCAGCGTAGGACAGGGTAGCAATCAGCCCCAGCATTTT	CASSVGQGSNQPQHF
-	17	TRBJ1-2	-	TRBV21-1	TGTGCCAGCTTCCCAGGGGGACAGGGACCTATACCATATGGCTACACCTTC	CASFPGGQGPIPYGYTF
-	12	TRBJ2-3	-	TRBV28	TGTGCCAGCAGTTTAGAAATAGATACGCAGTATTTT	CASSLEIDTQYF
-	16	TRBJ2-7	-	TRBV7-9	TGTGCCAGCAGCTTAGCGGCGGGACAGTTCTCCTACGAGCAGTACTTC	CASSLAAGQFSYEQYF
-	11	TRBJ2-5	-	TRBV6-6	TGTGCCACCAGCCTAAAAGAGACCCAGTACTTC	CATSLKETQYF
-	16	TRBJ2-1	TRBD2	TRBV9	TGTGCCAGCAGCGCCTTCGGGTCTAGCGGTAACAATGAGCAGTTCTTC	CASSAFGSSGNNEQFF
few	17	TRBJ1-2	TRBD1	TRBV4-1	TGCGCCAGCAGCCTCAGGGGGCGGGAGGGAAAACGTGGTGGCTACACCTTC	CASSLRGREGKRGGYTF
few	15	TRBJ1-5	-	TRBV23-1	TGCGCCAGCAGTCGCACTTCCGGGGGGGATCAGCCCCAGCATTTT	CASSRTSGGDQPQHF
-	15	TRBJ1-5	-	TRBV18	TGTGCCAGCTCACCACGGAGGGGAACCGATCAGCCCCAGCATTTT	CASSPRRGTDQPQHF
-	15	TRBJ1-6	-	TRBV4-3	TGCGCCAGCAGCCAATCGGGTAGGCAGGACGCACCCCTCCACTTT	CASSQSGRQDAPLHF
few	12	TRBJ1-1	-	TRBV12-5	TGTGCTAGTGGCCTTGACGGAAGACGAGCTTTCTTT	CASGLDGRRAFF
-	13	TRBJ2-4	-	TRBV2	TGTGCCAGCCTTCCCAGGGAGAAAAACATTCAGTACTTC	CASLPREKNIQYF
-	16	TRBJ2-1	TRBD2	TRBV5-1	TGCGCCAGCAGCTGGGCCGGGACTAGCCACTACAATGAGCAGTTCTTC	CASSWAGTSHYNEQFF
-	13	TRBJ1-1	-	TRBV30	TGTGCCCGGCGGGGCAGCTTGAACACTGAAGCTTTCTTT	CARRGSLNTEAFF
-	13	TRBJ2-7	TRBD1	TRBV6-5	TGTGCCAGCAGTTACGGGGGACAGGCCGAGCAGTACTTC	CASSYGGQAEQYF
-	18	TRBJ2-7	-	TRBV4-1	TGCGCCAGCAGCCCGGTCAGGCGGAGGGTCATAGAAGGCTACGAGCAGTACTTC	CASSPVRRRVIEGYEQYF
-	14	TRBJ2-7	-	TRBV5-1	TGCGCCAGCAGCCCGGAGGGGACAGCCTACGAGCAGTACTTC	CASSPEGTAYEQYF
few	15	TRBJ1-5	-	TRBV15	TGTGCCACCAGCGGTAGGAGGACGAGCAATCAGCCCCAGCATTTT	CATSGRRTSNQPQHF
-	11	TRBJ1-2	-	TRBV20-1	TGCAGTGCTAGAGAGCGCCTAGGCTACACCTTC	CSARERLGYTF
-	14	TRBJ2-4	-	TRBV7-9	TGTGCCAGCAGCTTTGAAGGGTTTGGGGACATTCAGTACTTC	CASSFEGFGDIQYF
few	14	TRBJ2-2	-	TRBV4-3	TGCGCCAGCAGCCAAGACCCCGACACCGGGGAGCTGTTTTTT	CASSQDPDTGELFF
few	14	TRBJ1-2	-	TRBV2	TGTGCCAGCAGTCCTCGGACACCCTACTATGGCTACACCTTC	CASSPRTPYYGYTF
few	14	TRBJ1-1	-	TRBV5-1	TGCGCCAGCAGCTCCGACGGAATGAACACTGAAGCTTTCTTT	CASSSDGMNTEAFF
few	12	TRBJ1-5	-	TRBV7-2	TGTGCCAGCAGCCAGCCCAATCAGCCCCAGCATTTT	CASSQPNQPQHF
few	14	TRBJ1-2	-	TRBV10-2	TGCGCCAGCAGCCCGGACTTCGGGAACTATGGCTACACCTTC	CASSPDFGNYGYTF
-	14	TRBJ2-7	-	TRBV27	TGTGCCAGCAGTCAAGGGGGGACAGCCTACGAGCAGTACTTC	CASSQGGTAYEQYF
few	14	TRBJ2-7	TRBD1	TRBV7-9	TGTGCCAGCAGCCTGGGACAGACCACCTACGAGCAGTACTTC	CASSLGQTTYEQYF
-	12	TRBJ2-4	TRBD1	TRBV29-1	TGCAGCGTTAGTCAGGGGGCTAGCATTCAGTACTTC	CSVSQGASIQYF
-	12	TRBJ1-5	-	TRBV30	TGTGCCTGGAGTGGGGCAGGAACGCCCCAGCATTTT	CAWSGAGTPQHF
-	15	TRBJ1-5	TRBD1	TRBV2	TGTGCCAGCAGTCAACAGGGGGGTAGCAATCAGCCCCAGCATTTT	CASSQQGGSNQPQHF
-	13	TRBJ1-6	-	TRBV30	TGTGCCTGGAGTGTCTTGGCGGAGACACCCCTCCACTTT	CAWSVLAETPLHF
few	15	TRBJ2-7	-	TRBV23-1	TGCGCCAGCAGTCAACCCATCCTTCCAACGTACGAGCAGTACTTC	CASSQPILPTYEQYF
-	16	TRBJ2-6	TRBD1	TRBV5-4	TGTGCCAGCAGCCTAGGGCAGGGGGCTGGGGCCAACGTCCTGACTTTC	CASSLGQGAGANVLTF